These T cell receptor beta chains were read from a single sample in a study of blood T cell repertoires in COVID-19. Repertoires were generated with immunoSEQ multiplex PCR, while TCRdb's copy carries only in-frame clones and drops some. The table records under 300,000 clones, under 85% of them present only once. The sequenced sample consisted of peripheral blood. The receptors stem from a human donor in a cohort sampled during active COVID-19. Both conserved end residues are part of each CDR3. The order of the fields is J gene, V gene, clone size, D gene, CDR3 protein, CDR3 DNA. D genes are given only for firm matches. Where a row states a size, it is once, few, many or the class of an expanded clone; other rows omit it.

TRBJ1-1 TRBV2 - - CASEAALRNTEAFF TGTGCCAGCGAGGCGGCCCTGCGGAACACTGAAGCTTTCTTT
TRBJ2-1 TRBV12-5 - TRBD2 CASGRTSSGESNEQFF TGTGCTAGTGGTCGTACTTCTAGCGGGGAGTCCAATGAGCAGTTCTTC
TRBJ1-2 TRBV6-5 - TRBD1 CASTQGQGNYGYTF TGTGCCAGCACCCAGGGACAGGGGAACTATGGCTACACCTTC
TRBJ1-5 TRBV2 - - CASTGGDGQPQHF TGTGCCAGCACCGGGGGGGATGGTCAGCCCCAGCATTTT
TRBJ2-2 TRBV18 - - CASSQLGTNANTGELFF TGTGCCAGCTCACAATTAGGGACAAACGCGAACACCGGGGAGCTGTTTTTT
TRBJ1-3 TRBV11-2 - TRBD1 CASSLVVPDRDSGNTIYF TGTGCCAGCAGCTTAGTTGTACCAGACAGGGACTCTGGAAACACCATATATTTT
TRBJ1-1 TRBV5-1 - TRBD1 CASSYRWDRGNTEAFF TGCGCCAGCAGCTACCGCTGGGACAGGGGGAACACTGAAGCTTTCTTT
TRBJ2-1 TRBV12-5 - - CASGLVLSGTPSYNEQFF TGTGCTAGTGGTTTGGTACTTAGCGGAACTCCCTCCTACAATGAGCAGTTCTTC
TRBJ2-4 TRBV30 - - CASSLQNIQYF TGTGCCTCGAGCCTTCAAAACATTCAGTACTTC
TRBJ2-7 TRBV6-2/TRBV6-3 - - CASSLTGLTGFPLF TGTGCCAGCAGTCTCACAGGACTAACGGGATTTCCCCTCTTC
TRBJ2-1 TRBV11-2 - TRBD2 CASSFSSGGYYNEQFF TGTGCCAGCAGCTTCTCTAGCGGGGGGTACTACAATGAGCAGTTCTTC
TRBJ2-5 TRBV28 - TRBD2 CASIPTSLETQYF TGTGCCAGCATTCCGACTAGCCTGGAGACCCAGTACTTC
TRBJ2-5 TRBV21-1 - - CASSTVKGLAETQYF TGTGCCAGCAGCACGGTGAAGGGGTTGGCAGAGACCCAGTACTTC
TRBJ1-2 TRBV24-1 once TRBD1 CATSDLGTGSDGYTF TGTGCCACCAGTGATTTGGGGACAGGGTCTGATGGCTACACCTTC
TRBJ2-1 TRBV18 - - CASSPPTGTSSSYNEQFF TGTGCCAGCTCACCACCCACGGGAACGTCGAGCTCCTACAATGAGCAGTTCTTC
TRBJ2-2 TRBV27 - - CASSLTGFNTGELFF TGTGCCAGCAGCCTAACAGGGTTCAACACCGGGGAGCTGTTTTTT
TRBJ2-1 TRBV9 - TRBD2 CASSGLAGASSYNEQFF TGTGCCAGCAGCGGGCTAGCGGGCGCCAGCTCCTACAATGAGCAGTTCTTC
TRBJ2-1 TRBV19 - TRBD2 CASREAGALYNEQFF TGTGCCAGTCGAGAAGCGGGAGCGCTGTACAATGAGCAGTTCTTC
TRBJ2-7 TRBV2 - - CASSTQGHEQYF TGTGCCAGCAGTACACAGGGCCACGAGCAGTACTTC
TRBJ2-7 TRBV28 once - CASSWQGNYEQYF TGTGCCAGCAGTTGGCAGGGGAACTACGAGCAGTACTTC
TRBJ1-4 TRBV4-1 - - CASSIVVPGSGGEKLFF TGCGCCAGCAGCATCGTCGTCCCAGGATCCGGTGGAGAAAAACTGTTTTTT
TRBJ2-2 TRBV7-7 few TRBD1 CASSPYGRQGRVTGELFF TGTGCTAGCAGCCCCTACGGGCGACAGGGAAGGGTGACCGGGGAGCTGTTTTTT
TRBJ2-3 TRBV7-2 - - CASSSGGRIGDTQYF TGTGCCAGCAGCTCTGGTGGCAGGATCGGAGATACGCAGTATTTT
TRBJ1-2 TRBV19 - TRBD1 CASSLGQGDYGYTF TGTGCCAGTAGTTTGGGACAGGGAGATTATGGCTACACCTTC
TRBJ2-5 TRBV3-1/TRBV3-2 - - CASSQDSTLWTQYF TGTGCCAGCAGCCAAGATTCGACTTTATGGACCCAGTACTTC
TRBJ1-6 TRBV25-1 - - CASHRAADSPLHF TGTGCCAGCCACCGGGCAGCGGACTCACCCCTCCACTTT
TRBJ1-1 TRBV4-2 few - CASSQDKDRAREAFF TGTGCCAGCAGCCAAGATAAGGACAGAGCCCGTGAAGCTTTCTTT
TRBJ2-7 TRBV28 - - CASSPQGHSYEQYF TGTGCCAGCAGCCCTCAGGGTCACTCCTACGAGCAGTACTTC
TRBJ2-7 TRBV10-3 - TRBD1 CAISYGQGYEQYF TGTGCCATCAGCTACGGACAGGGATACGAGCAGTACTTC
TRBJ1-4 TRBV24-1 - TRBD1 CATSMDRGNNEKLFF TGTGCCACCAGTATGGACAGGGGAAATAATGAAAAACTGTTTTTT
TRBJ2-2 TRBV2 - TRBD1 CASGGQVPTGELFF TGTGCCAGCGGGGGACAGGTTCCCACCGGGGAGCTGTTTTTT
TRBJ1-1 TRBV6-5 - TRBD1 CASSWDRRRTEAFF TGTGCCAGCAGCTGGGACAGACGTAGGACTGAAGCTTTCTTT